What follows describes a single TCR beta chain. These data belong to a study of PD-L1 blockade in urothelial cancer. The time point denotes: pretreatment peripheral blood. CDR1 is ENHRY, CDR2 SYGVKD, per germline. The CDR3 extends over 13 amino acids. The V and J ends lost 10 bases and 2 bases respectively, with 15 bases between them. Assay: immunoSEQ multiplex PCR; the TCRdb copy retains only in-frame clones and omits some. Of under 70,000 clones listed, around four fifths were seen once; the top ten hold around 1.5%. This chain connects TRBV10-3 to TRBJ2-7, with a weak D call TRBD2 (5 bases). The clonotype was recovered from a man aged 65-85 years with urothelial cancer. The sequenced sample was PBMCs, obtained around atezolizumab (anti-PD-L1) treatment. The CDR3, as DNA: TGTGCCAGCAACCAGGACTCCGCCTACGAGCAGTACTTC. Translated: CASNQDSAYEQYF.